Listed here is a single TCR beta chain. Its target is not known. The data stem from a study of cytotoxic CD8 clonotypes in ibrutinib-treated CLL. Study overall: After a median of 68 months, 14 patients stayed remitted and around twelve progressed; responses had been partial in 24 and complete in 2. Response specimens were obtained following a median treatment duration of approximately 12 months, with a range of 6 to 36.

TCRdb's table, derived via immunoSEQ multiplex PCR, lists solely in-frame clones and lacks some. The table records roughly 4,200 clones, about 80% of them present only once. Germline V gene sequence: CDR1 MNHNS, CDR2 SASEGT. The CDR3 sequence is 13 residues long. The V and J ends lost 7 bases and 10 bases respectively, with 19 bases between them. Points from the study as a whole: At ibrutinib response, clonality increased, and at progression it declined back toward baseline.

The chain has TRBV6-1 and TRBJ1-1; maybe TRBD1 (6 bases). Sequences were derived from PBMCs, sampled before ibrutinib treatment. The TCR was taken from a human donor with chronic lymphocytic leukemia. CDR3 protein: CASTGQFFNRAFF. The CDR3 nucleotides are TGTGCCAGCACTGGACAGTTCTTTAATCGAGCTTTCTTT.